The sequence of this T cell receptor beta chain was determined in a study of cytomegalovirus exposure and HLA in healthy donors. General study points: Associated with cytomegalovirus, according to the listing, were 150 to 200 TCR beta chains.

The V end was cut by 0 bases, the J end by 8 bases, with 9 bases between. Germline V lookup: CDR1 SGHRS, CDR2 YFSETQ. The CDR3 has 13 amino acids. Data came from immunoSEQ multiplex PCR; TCRdb stores just in-frame clones and leaves some out. The sample includes about 70,000 clones, 94% seen only once; the top ten take approximately 2.1%. Of note for this clone: The antigen remains unidentified.

The donors were part of the validation cohort of more than 90 subjects. That cohort was separate from the first cohort, which comprised 500 to 700 subjects. The sample was PBMCs. The genes are TRBV5-1 and TRBJ2-1; D is unclear. This sequence originates from a woman aged 18-29 years in good health and CMV-seropositive. The CDR3 DNA follows: TGCGCCAGCAGCTTGGCTGGTGGCTATGAGCAGTTCTTC. It yields the protein CASSLAGGYEQFF.